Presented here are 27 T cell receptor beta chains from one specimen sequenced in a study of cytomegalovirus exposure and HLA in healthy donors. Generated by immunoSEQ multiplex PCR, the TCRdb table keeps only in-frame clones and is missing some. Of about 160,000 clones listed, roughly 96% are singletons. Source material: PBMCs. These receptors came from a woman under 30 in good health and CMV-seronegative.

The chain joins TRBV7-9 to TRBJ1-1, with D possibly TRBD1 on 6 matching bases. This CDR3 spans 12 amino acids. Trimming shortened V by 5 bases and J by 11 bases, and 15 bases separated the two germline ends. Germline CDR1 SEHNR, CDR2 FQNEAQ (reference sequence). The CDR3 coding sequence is TGTGCCAGCAGCCCCACAGGGTTCGGCGCTTTCTTT. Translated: CASSPTGFGAFF.

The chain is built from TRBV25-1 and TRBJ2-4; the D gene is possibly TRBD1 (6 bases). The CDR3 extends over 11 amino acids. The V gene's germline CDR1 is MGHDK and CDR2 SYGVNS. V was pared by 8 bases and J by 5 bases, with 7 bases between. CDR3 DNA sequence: TGTGCCAGCTGGGGGCAAAACATTCAGTACTTC. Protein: CASWGQNIQYF.

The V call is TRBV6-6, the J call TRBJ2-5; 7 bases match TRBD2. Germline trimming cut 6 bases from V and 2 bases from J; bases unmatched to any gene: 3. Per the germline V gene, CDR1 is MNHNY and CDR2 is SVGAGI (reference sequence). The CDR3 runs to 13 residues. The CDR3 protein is CASRLAVQETQYF. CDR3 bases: TGTGCCAGCAGGCTAGCGGTTCAAGAGACCCAGTACTTC.

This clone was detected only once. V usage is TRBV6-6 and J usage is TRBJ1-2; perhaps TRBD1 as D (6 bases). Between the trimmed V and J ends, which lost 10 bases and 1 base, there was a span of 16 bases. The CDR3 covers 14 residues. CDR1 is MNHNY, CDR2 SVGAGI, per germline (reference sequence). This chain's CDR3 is CATLDRTLNYGYTF. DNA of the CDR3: TGTGCCACCTTAGACAGGACTCTTAACTATGGCTACACCTTC.

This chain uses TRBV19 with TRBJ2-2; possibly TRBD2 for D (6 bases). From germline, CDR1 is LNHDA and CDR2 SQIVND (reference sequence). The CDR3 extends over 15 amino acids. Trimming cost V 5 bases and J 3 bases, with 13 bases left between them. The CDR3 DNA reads TGTGCCAGTAGTGGGGCAGGAGGGTACACCGGGGAGCTGTTTTTT. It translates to CASSGAGGYTGELFF.

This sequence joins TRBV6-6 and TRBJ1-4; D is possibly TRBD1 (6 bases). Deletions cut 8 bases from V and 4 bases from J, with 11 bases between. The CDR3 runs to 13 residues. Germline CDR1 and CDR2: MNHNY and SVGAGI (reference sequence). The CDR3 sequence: CASGNRVNEKLFF. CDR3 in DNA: TGTGCCAGCGGTAACAGGGTTAATGAAAAACTGTTTTTT.

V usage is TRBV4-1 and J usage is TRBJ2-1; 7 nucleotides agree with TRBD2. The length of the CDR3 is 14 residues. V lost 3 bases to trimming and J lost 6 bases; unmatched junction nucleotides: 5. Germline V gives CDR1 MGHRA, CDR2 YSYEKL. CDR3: CASSQPGGGNEQFF. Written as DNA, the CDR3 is TGCGCCAGCAGCCAGCCGGGGGGAGGCAATGAGCAGTTCTTC.

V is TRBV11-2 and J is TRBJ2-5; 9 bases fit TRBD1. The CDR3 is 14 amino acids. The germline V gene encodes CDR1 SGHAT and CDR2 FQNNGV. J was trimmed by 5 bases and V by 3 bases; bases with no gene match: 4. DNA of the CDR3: TGTGCCAGCAGCTTTGGGACAGGGAGGGAGACCCAGTACTTC. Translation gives CASSFGTGRETQYF. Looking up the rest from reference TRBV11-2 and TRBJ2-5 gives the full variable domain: EAGVAQSPRYKIIEKRQSVAFWCNPISGHATLYWYQQILGQGPKLLIQFQNNGVVDDSQLPKDRFSAERLKGVDSTLKIQPAKLEDSAVYLCASSFGTGRETQYFGPGTRLLVL.

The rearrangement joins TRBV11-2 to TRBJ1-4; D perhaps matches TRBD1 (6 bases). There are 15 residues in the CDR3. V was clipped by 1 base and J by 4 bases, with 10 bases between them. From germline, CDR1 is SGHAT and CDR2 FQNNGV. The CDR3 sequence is CASSLGGQRNEKLFF. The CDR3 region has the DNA TGTGCCAGCAGCTTAGGAGGACAGCGTAATGAAAAACTGTTTTTT.

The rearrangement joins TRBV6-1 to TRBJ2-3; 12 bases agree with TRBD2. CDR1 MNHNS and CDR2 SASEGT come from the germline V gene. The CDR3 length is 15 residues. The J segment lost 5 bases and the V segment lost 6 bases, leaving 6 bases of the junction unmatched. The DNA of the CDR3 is TGTGCCAGCAGGGGGCTAGCGGGGGGGCAAGATACGCAGTATTTT. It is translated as CASRGLAGGQDTQYF.

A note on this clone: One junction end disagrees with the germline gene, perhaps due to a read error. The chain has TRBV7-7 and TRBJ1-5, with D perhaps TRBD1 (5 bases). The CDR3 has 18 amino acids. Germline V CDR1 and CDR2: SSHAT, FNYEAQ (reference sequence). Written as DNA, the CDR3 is TGTGCTAGCAGCTTACCCTTACATCCGACAGTCTGCAATCAGCCCCAGCATTTT. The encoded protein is CASSLPLHPTVCNQPQHF. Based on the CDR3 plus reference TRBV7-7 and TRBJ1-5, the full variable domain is GAGVSQSPRYKVTKRGQDVTLRCDPISSHATLYWYQQALGQGPEFLTYFNYEAQPDKSGLPSDRFSAERPEGSISTLTIQRTEQRDSAMYRCASSLPLHPTVCNQPQHFGDGTRLSIL.

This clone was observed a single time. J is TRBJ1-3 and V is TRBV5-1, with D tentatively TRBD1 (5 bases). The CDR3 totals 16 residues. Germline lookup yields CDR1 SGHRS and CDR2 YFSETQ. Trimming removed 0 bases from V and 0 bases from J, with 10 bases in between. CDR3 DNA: TGCGCCAGCAGCTTGGGGGACTTTAGCTCTGGAAACACCATATATTTT. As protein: CASSLGDFSSGNTIYF.

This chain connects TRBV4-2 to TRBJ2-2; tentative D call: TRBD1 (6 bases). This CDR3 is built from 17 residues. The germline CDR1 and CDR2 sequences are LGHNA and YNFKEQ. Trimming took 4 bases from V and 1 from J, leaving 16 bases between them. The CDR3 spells CASSPRGQMGNTGELFF. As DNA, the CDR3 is TGTGCCAGCAGCCCACGCGGACAGATGGGGAACACCGGGGAGCTGTTTTTT.

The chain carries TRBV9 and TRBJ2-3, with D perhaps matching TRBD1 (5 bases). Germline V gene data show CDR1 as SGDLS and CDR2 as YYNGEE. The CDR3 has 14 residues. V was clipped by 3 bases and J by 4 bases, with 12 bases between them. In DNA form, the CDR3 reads TGTGCCAGCAGCGCCGGGTGGGGCGCAGATACGCAGTATTTT. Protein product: CASSAGWGADTQYF.

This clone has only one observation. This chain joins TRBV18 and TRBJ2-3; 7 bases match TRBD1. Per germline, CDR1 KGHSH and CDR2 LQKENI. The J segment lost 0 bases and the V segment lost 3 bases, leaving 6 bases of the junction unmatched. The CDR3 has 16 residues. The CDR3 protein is CASSPPTGVSTDTQYF. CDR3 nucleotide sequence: TGTGCCAGCTCACCCCCAACAGGGGTGAGCACAGATACGCAGTATTTT.

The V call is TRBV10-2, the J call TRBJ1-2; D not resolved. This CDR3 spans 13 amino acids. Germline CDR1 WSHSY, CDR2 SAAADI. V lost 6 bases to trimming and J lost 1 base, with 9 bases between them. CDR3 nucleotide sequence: TGCGCCAGCAGGCTTGGCGGTAACTATGGCTACACCTTC. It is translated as CASRLGGNYGYTF.

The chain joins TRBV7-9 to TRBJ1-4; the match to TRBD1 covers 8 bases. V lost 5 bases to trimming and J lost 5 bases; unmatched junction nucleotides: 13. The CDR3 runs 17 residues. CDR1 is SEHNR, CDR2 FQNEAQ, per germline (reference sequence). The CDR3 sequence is CASSPRKTGERNEKLFF. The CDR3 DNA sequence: TGTGCCAGCAGCCCCCGAAAGACAGGGGAGAGGAATGAAAAACTGTTTTTT.

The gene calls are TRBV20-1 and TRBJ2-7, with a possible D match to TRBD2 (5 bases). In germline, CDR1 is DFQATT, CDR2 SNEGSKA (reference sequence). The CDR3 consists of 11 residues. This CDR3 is CSGLGGYEQYF. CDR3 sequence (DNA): TGCAGCGGACTCGGAGGCTACGAGCAGTACTTC.

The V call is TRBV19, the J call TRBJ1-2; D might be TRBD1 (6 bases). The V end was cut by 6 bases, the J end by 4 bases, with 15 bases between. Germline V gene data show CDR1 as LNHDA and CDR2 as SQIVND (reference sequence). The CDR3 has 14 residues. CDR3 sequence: CASRELGAGYGYTF. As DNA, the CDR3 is TGTGCCAGTAGAGAACTGGGGGCGGGCTATGGCTACACCTTC.

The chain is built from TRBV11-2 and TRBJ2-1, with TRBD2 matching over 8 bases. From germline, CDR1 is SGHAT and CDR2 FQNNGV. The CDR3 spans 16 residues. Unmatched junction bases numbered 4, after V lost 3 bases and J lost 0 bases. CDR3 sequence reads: CASSFGGAGSYNEQFF. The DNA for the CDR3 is TGTGCCAGCAGCTTCGGGGGGGCCGGCTCCTACAATGAGCAGTTCTTC.

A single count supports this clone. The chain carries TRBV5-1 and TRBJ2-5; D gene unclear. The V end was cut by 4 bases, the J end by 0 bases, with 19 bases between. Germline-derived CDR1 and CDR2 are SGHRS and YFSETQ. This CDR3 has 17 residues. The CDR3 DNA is TGCGCCAGCAGCGACACTGACGACCGTTTGTACCAAGAGACCCAGTACTTC. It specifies CASSDTDDRLYQETQYF.

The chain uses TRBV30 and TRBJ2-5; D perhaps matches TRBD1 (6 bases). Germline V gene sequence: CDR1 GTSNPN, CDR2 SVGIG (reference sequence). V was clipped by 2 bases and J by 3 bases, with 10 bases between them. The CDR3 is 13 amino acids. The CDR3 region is CAWSTGSKETQYF. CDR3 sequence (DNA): TGTGCCTGGAGTACAGGGTCCAAAGAGACCCAGTACTTC. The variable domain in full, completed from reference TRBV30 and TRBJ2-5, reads SQTIHQWPATLVQPVGSPLSLECTVEGTSNPNLYWYRQAAGRGLQLLFYSVGIGQISSEVPQNLSASRPQDRQFILSSKKLLLSDSGFYLCAWSTGSKETQYFGPGTRLLVL.

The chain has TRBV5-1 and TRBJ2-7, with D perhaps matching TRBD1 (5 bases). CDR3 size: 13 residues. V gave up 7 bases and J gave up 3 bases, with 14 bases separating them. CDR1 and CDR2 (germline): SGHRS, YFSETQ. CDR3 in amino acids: CASQDTLGYEQYF. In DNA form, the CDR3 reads TGCGCCAGCCAGGACACGTTGGGCTACGAGCAGTACTTC.

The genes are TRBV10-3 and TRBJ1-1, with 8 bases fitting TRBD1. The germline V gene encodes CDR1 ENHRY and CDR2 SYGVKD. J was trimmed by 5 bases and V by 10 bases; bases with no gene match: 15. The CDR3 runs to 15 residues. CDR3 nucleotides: TGTGCCACCCGAACCGGAGCAACAGGGGGTACTGAAGCTTTCTTT. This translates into CATRTGATGGTEAFF.

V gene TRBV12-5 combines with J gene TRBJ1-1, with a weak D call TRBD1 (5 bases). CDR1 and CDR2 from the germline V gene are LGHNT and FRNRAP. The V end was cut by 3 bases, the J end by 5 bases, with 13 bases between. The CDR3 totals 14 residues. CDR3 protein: CASGFSGARTEAFF. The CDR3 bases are TGTGCTAGTGGTTTTTCTGGGGCCAGGACTGAAGCTTTCTTT. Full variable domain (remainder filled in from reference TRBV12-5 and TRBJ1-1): DARVTQTPRHKVTEMGQEVTMRCQPILGHNTVFWYRQTMMQGLELLAYFRNRAPLDDSGMPKDRFSAEMPDATLATLKIQPSEPRDSAVYFCASGFSGARTEAFFGQGTRLTVV.

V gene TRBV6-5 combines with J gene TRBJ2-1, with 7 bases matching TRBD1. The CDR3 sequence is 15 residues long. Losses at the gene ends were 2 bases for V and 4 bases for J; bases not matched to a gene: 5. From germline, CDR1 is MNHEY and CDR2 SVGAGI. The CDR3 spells CASSYRDRVYNEQFF. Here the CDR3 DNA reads TGTGCCAGCAGTTACCGAGACAGGGTATACAATGAGCAGTTCTTC.

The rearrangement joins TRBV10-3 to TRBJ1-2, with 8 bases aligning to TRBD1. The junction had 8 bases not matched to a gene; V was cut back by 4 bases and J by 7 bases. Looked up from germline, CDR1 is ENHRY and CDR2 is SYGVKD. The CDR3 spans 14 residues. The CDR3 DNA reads TGTGCCATCAGTGTCTCAGGGGGCGCGGGTGGCTACACCTTC. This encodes CAISVSGGAGGYTF.